The 27 T cell receptor beta chains reported below all come from one sample, sequenced in a study of T cell responses to AZD1222 COVID-19 vaccine. The repertoire was sequenced with immunoSEQ multiplex PCR; TCRdb's copy has only in-frame clones and lacks some. This sample has tens of thousands of clones, with around 93% found just once. The sequenced sample was peripheral blood, obtained 28 days after the second AZD1222 dose. These receptor sequences come from an adult who received the AZD1222 COVID-19 vaccine.

The chain recombines TRBV7-8 with TRBJ2-3; D might be TRBD1 (6 bases). The CDR3 runs to 14 residues. Germline values: CDR1 SGHVS, CDR2 FQNEAQ. V lost 7 bases, J lost 0 bases, and 11 bases lay in between. The CDR3 DNA follows: TGTGCCAGCACCTCCACAGGGAGCACAGATACGCAGTATTTT. It encodes CASTSTGSTDTQYF. Filled out from reference TRBV7-8 and TRBJ2-3, the complete variable domain reads GAGVSQSPRYKVAKRGQDVALRCDPISGHVSLFWYQQALGQGPEFLTYFQNEAQLDKSGLPSDRFFAERPEGSVSTLKIQRTQQEDSAVYLCASTSTGSTDTQYFGPGTRLTVL.

The chain couples TRBV20-1 to TRBJ2-3; no definite D call. CDR3 length: 11 residues. Looked up from germline, CDR1 is DFQATT and CDR2 is SNEGSKA (reference sequence). V was trimmed by 6 bases and J by 2 bases, leaving 6 bases between them. This CDR3 is CSAQITDTQYF. In DNA form, the CDR3 reads TGCAGTGCACAAATCACAGATACGCAGTATTTT.

The V gene is TRBV9, the J gene TRBJ1-1; D is ambiguous. The CDR3 runs 13 residues. Trimming removed 0 bases from V and 3 bases from J, with 6 bases in between. Germline assignment: CDR1 SGDLS and CDR2 YYNGEE. As DNA, the CDR3 is TGTGCCAGCAGCGTAGTCCCGGACACTGAAGCTTTCTTT. Its protein product is CASSVVPDTEAFF.

V is TRBV28 and J is TRBJ2-1, with D maybe TRBD1 (6 bases). The CDR3 is made up of 13 amino acids. Germline values: CDR1 MDHEN, CDR2 SYDVKM. Trimming left V 4 bases short and J 8 bases short, with 12 bases between. The CDR3 loop reads CASSWTEGHEQFF. For the CDR3, the DNA is TGTGCCAGCAGTTGGACAGAGGGCCATGAGCAGTTCTTC.

V gene TRBV19 combines with J gene TRBJ1-4, with D possibly matching TRBD1 (5 bases). Germline-derived CDR1 and CDR2 are LNHDA and SQIVND (reference sequence). Trimming took 8 bases from V and 0 from J, leaving 16 bases between them. CDR3 length equals 16 residues. The CDR3 is CASCPLTRATNEKLFF. The CDR3 bases are TGTGCCAGTTGCCCCCTAACCAGGGCAACTAATGAAAAACTGTTTTTT.

The gene calls are TRBV20-1 and TRBJ2-1, with D possibly matching TRBD2 (5 bases). The germline gives CDR1 DFQATT, CDR2 SNEGSKA (reference sequence). V was pared by 6 bases and J by 9 bases, with 21 bases between. The CDR3 has 14 amino acids. In DNA form, the CDR3 reads TGCAGTGCCAGTCAAGAAGCTGGTGAGGGTGAGCAGTTCTTC. Translation gives CSASQEAGEGEQFF.

This chain links TRBV3-1 (or the pseudogene TRBV3-2) with TRBJ2-5, with D unclear. This CDR3 has 15 residues. The V and J ends lost 3 bases and 4 bases respectively, with 15 bases between them. CDR1 and CDR2 (germline): LGHDT, YNNKEL (reference sequence). In nucleotides, the CDR3 is TGTGCCAGCAGCCAGAAGGAGACCCGGAGAGAGACCCAGTACTTC. It specifies CASSQKETRRETQYF.

The chain is built from TRBV6-6 and TRBJ1-5; 7 nucleotides line up with TRBD1. CDR1 MNHNY and CDR2 SVGAGI come from the germline V gene (reference sequence). The CDR3 is 15 amino acids. The J segment lost 1 base and the V segment lost 5 bases, leaving 5 bases of the junction unmatched. CDR3 sequence reads: CASSRQGASNQPQHF. The CDR3 nucleotides read TGTGCCAGCAGTCGACAGGGTGCGAGCAATCAGCCCCAGCATTTT.

Only one count was recorded for this clone. Here the CDR3 reads CASSVGLSVLYNEQFF. The CDR3 DNA reads as TGTGCCAGCAGCGTAGGTCTGTCTGTCCTCTACAATGAGCAGTTCTTC. This chain joins TRBV9 and TRBJ2-1, with no clear D. This CDR3 region has 16 residues. The V end was cut by 0 bases, the J end by 3 bases, with 13 bases between. CDR1 and CDR2 from the germline V gene are SGDLS and YYNGEE.

This chain joins TRBV9 and TRBJ2-1, with unresolved D. The CDR3 totals 14 residues. The germline gives CDR1 SGDLS, CDR2 YYNGEE. Trimming removed 4 bases from V and 8 bases from J, with 16 bases in between. The CDR3 sequence is CASSSPPGSHEQFF. The CDR3 DNA follows: TGTGCCAGCAGCTCCCCCCCTGGATCGCATGAGCAGTTCTTC. Looking up the rest from reference TRBV9 and TRBJ2-1 gives the full variable domain: DSGVTQTPKHLITATGQRVTLRCSPRSGDLSVYWYQQSLDQGLQFLIQYYNGEERAKGNILERFSAQQFPDLHSELNLSSLELGDSALYFCASSSPPGSHEQFFGPGTRLTVL.

The chain recombines TRBV28 with TRBJ1-2; the D is unclear. Trimming stripped 4 bases from V and 7 bases from J, with 19 bases between. The germline gives CDR1 MDHEN, CDR2 SYDVKM. This CDR3 contains 15 residues. CDR3 DNA sequence: TGTGCCAGCAGTTCCCTTGGGCGGACCAAGGCTGGCTACACCTTC. Protein: CASSSLGRTKAGYTF.

This sequence joins TRBV10-2 and TRBJ2-7, with a weak D call TRBD2 (5 bases). Per the germline V gene, CDR1 is WSHSY and CDR2 is SAAADI. There are 15 residues in the CDR3. Trimming left V 1 base short and J 2 bases short, with 12 bases between. Here the CDR3 reads CASSEWETGTYEQYF. CDR3 bases: TGCGCCAGCAGTGAGTGGGAGACGGGGACCTACGAGCAGTACTTC.

The CDR3 nucleotides read TGTGCCAGCAGCCCTTATAGGGGGACTAGCGGGCCAGAGCAGTACTTC. As protein: CASSPYRGTSGPEQYF. V gene TRBV6-2 or TRBV6-3 combines with J gene TRBJ2-7; 12 nucleotides match TRBD2. V lost 6 bases and J lost 7; bases outside the gene matches: 13. This CDR3 contains 16 residues. The germline CDR1 and CDR2 sequences are MNHEY and SVGEGT.

The rearrangement links TRBV5-1 to TRBJ1-2, with 8 nucleotides matching TRBD1. The CDR3 is made up of 15 amino acids. The germline V gene has CDR1 SGHRS and CDR2 YFSETQ. Trimming cost V 0 bases and J 8 bases; bases outside gene matches: 9. CDR3 region: CASSLEMTGVGGYTF. The CDR3 nucleotides read TGCGCCAGCAGCTTGGAGATGACAGGGGTGGGAGGCTACACCTTC.

The DNA of the CDR3 is TGTGCCAGCAGCTTCCGGCTTAGGATAGCGGGATGGGACTACAATGAGCAGTTCTTC. The encoded protein is CASSFRLRIAGWDYNEQFF. This sequence joins TRBV7-9 and TRBJ2-1, with 8 nucleotides matching TRBD2. CDR1 and CDR2 (germline): SEHNR, FQNEAQ (reference sequence). This CDR3 is 19 amino acids long. V shed 3 bases and J 3 bases; nucleotides not matched to a gene: 16.

This clone was detected only once. Here the CDR3 reads CSVEDRGTGRYEQYF. The DNA for the CDR3 is TGCAGCGTTGAAGATCGGGGGACAGGGCGCTACGAGCAGTACTTC. The rearrangement links TRBV29-1 to TRBJ2-7; 9 bases are shared with TRBD1. The CDR3 runs to 15 residues. Trimming at V came to 0 bases and at J to 3 bases, leaving 6 bases not matched to a gene. The germline V gene encodes CDR1 SQVTM and CDR2 ANQGSEA.

This chain uses TRBV11-3 with TRBJ2-6; possible D gene TRBD1, 6 bases. This CDR3 has 15 amino acids. In germline, CDR1 is SGHNT, CDR2 YENEEA. Trimming pared 5 bases from V and 4 bases from J, leaving 12 bases between. CDR3 protein: CASSPSGTGANVLTF. The DNA for the CDR3 is TGTGCCAGCAGCCCGTCCGGGACAGGGGCCAACGTCCTGACTTTC.

V and J are TRBV21-1 and TRBJ1-3. TRBV21-1 is tagged as a pseudogene. CDR3 size: 15 residues. CDR3 amino acids: CASSKVLGGRNTIYF. DNA of the CDR3: TGTGCCAGCAGCAAAGTCTTAGGGGGGAGAAACACCATATATTTT.

The CDR3 sequence is CASSLSGLAGVQDTQYF. The CDR3, as DNA: TGTGCCAGCAGTTTAAGCGGACTAGCGGGAGTGCAAGATACGCAGTATTTT. The chain joins TRBV28 to TRBJ2-3, with TRBD2 matching 13 bases. The germline V gene has CDR1 MDHEN and CDR2 SYDVKM. The CDR3 loop spans 17 amino acids. V dropped 2 bases and J dropped 5; count of bases not matched to a gene: 7.

The V gene is TRBV5-4, the J gene TRBJ2-2; possibly TRBD2 for D (6 bases). The CDR3 has 15 amino acids. The V and J ends lost 0 bases and 4 bases respectively, with 10 bases between them. Germline V gene sequence: CDR1 SGHNT, CDR2 YYREEE (reference sequence). This CDR3 is CASSLGTGVTGELFF. As DNA, the CDR3 is TGTGCCAGCAGCTTGGGAACGGGAGTCACCGGGGAGCTGTTTTTT.

This sequence joins TRBV7-9 and TRBJ1-4, with 7 bases that match TRBD1. Trimming cost V 3 bases and J 1 base; bases outside gene matches: 2. The CDR3 extends over 15 amino acids. CDR1 and CDR2 from the germline V gene are SEHNR and FQNEAQ (reference sequence). CDR3 sequence: CASSFGDRTNEKLFF. The CDR3 DNA reads as TGTGCCAGCAGCTTTGGGGACAGAACTAATGAAAAACTGTTTTTT.

The V and J genes are TRBV4-2 and TRBJ2-2; 8 bases map to TRBD2. Losses at the gene ends were 0 bases for V and 6 bases for J; bases not matched to a gene: 9. Germline lookup yields CDR1 LGHNA and CDR2 YNFKEQ. CDR3 length: 17 residues. The CDR3 sequence: CASSQDYEAGAAGELFF. The CDR3 DNA is TGTGCCAGCAGCCAAGATTATGAAGCGGGAGCGGCCGGGGAGCTGTTTTTT.

The chain has TRBV5-6 and TRBJ1-3; D call uncertain. The V end lost 4 bases, the J end lost 0 bases, and 17 bases lay between the germline ends. The CDR3 covers 17 residues. Germline CDR1 SGHDT, CDR2 YYEEEE. This CDR3 reads CASSPTVGRSSGNTIYF. In DNA form, the CDR3 reads TGTGCCAGCAGCCCCACCGTCGGACGGAGCTCTGGAAACACCATATATTTT.

The gene calls are TRBV6-1 and TRBJ2-2; D call uncertain. This CDR3 spans 13 amino acids. The germline CDR1 and CDR2 sequences are MNHNS and SASEGT. Trimming stripped 2 bases from V and 5 bases from J, with 6 bases between. The CDR3 DNA follows: TGTGCCAGCAGTGAATGGGAAACCGGGGAGCTGTTTTTT. Protein: CASSEWETGELFF.

The chain uses TRBV6-2 or TRBV6-3 and TRBJ2-5; the match to TRBD2 covers 11 bases. J lost 2 bases, V lost 2 bases, and 10 bases had no gene match. The CDR3 runs 18 residues. Germline loops: CDR1 MNHEY, CDR2 SVGEGT. The CDR3 DNA reads TGTGCCAGCAGTTACCGCCAACTAGCGGGAGCTGAGCAAGAGACCCAGTACTTC. It yields the protein CASSYRQLAGAEQETQYF.

The chain uses TRBV14 and TRBJ2-1; 15 nucleotides align to TRBD2. The CDR3 covers 18 residues. The V gene's germline CDR1 is SGHDN and CDR2 FVKESK. V trimming: 3 bases; J trimming: 4 bases; junction bases outside the gene matches: 7. The CDR3 loop is CASSQLRTSGRGYNEQFF. CDR3 nucleotides: TGTGCCAGCAGCCAGCTCCGGACTAGCGGGAGGGGATACAATGAGCAGTTCTTC. The entire variable domain, with the rest obtained from reference TRBV14 and TRBJ2-1, is as follows: EAGVTQFPSHSVIEKGQTVTLRCDPISGHDNLYWYRRVMGKEIKFLLHFVKESKQDESGMPNNRFLAERTGGTYSTLKVQPAELEDSGVYFCASSQLRTSGRGYNEQFFGPGTRLTVL.

The chain links TRBV6-1 to TRBJ1-5; TRBD1 might be the D (5 bases). Germline V lookup: CDR1 MNHNS, CDR2 SASEGT. V lost 11 bases to trimming and J lost 7 bases, with 27 bases between them. The CDR3 totals 16 residues. CDR3: CACCEAEGSGEQPQHF. CDR3 coding DNA: TGTGCCTGCTGTGAAGCGGAGGGGAGTGGGGAGCAGCCCCAGCATTTT.